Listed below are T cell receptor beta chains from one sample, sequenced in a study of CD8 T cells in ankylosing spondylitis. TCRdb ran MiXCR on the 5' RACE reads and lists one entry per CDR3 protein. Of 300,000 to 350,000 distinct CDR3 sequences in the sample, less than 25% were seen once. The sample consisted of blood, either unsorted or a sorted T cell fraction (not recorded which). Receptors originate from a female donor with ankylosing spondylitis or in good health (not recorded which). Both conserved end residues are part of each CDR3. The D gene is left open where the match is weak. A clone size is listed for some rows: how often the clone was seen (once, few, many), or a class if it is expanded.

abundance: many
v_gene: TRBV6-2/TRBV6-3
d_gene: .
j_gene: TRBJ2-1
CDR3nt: TGTGCCAGCAGTTACCCCGGGGACAATGAGCAGTTCTTC
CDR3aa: CASSYPGDNEQFF

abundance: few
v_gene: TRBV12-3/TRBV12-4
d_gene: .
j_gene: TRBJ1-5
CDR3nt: TGTGCCAGCACCTCACAGGGACTAGGTCAGCCCCAGCATTTT
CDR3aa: CASTSQGLGQPQHF

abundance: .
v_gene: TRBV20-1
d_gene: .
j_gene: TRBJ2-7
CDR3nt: TGCAGTGCTAGAGATAGCAGGGTTATTGTAGATGGGGACTACGAGCAGTACTTC
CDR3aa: CSARDSRVIVDGDYEQYF

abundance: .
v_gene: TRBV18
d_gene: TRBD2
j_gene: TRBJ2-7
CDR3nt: TGTGCCAGCTCACCGACTAGCGAGTCCTACGAGCAGTACTTC
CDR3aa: CASSPTSESYEQYF

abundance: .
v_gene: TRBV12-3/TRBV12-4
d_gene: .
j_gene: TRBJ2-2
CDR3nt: TGTGCCAGCAGTTTAGACACAAACACCGGGGAGCTGTTTTTT
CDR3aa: CASSLDTNTGELFF

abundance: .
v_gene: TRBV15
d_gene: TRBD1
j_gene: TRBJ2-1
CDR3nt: TGTGCCACCAGCAGAGGGGGGGGACAGGGGATCTACAATGAGCAGTTCTTC
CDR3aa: CATSRGGGQGIYNEQFF

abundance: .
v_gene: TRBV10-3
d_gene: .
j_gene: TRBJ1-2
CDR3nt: TGTGCCACAAGAGGAGGGAGAGCTAACTATGGCTACACCTTC
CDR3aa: CATRGGRANYGYTF

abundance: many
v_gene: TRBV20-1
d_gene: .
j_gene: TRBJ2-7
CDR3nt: TGCAGTGCTAGAGATCATCAGGGTATCAACGAGCAGTACTTC
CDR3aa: CSARDHQGINEQYF

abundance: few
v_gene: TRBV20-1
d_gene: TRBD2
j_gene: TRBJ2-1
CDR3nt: TGCAGTGCTAGAACCATCATAGGGGAACTAGCGGGAGGGCCTGAGCAGTTCTTC
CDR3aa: CSARTIIGELAGGPEQFF

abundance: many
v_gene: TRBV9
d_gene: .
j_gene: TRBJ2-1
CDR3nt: TGTGCCAGCAGCGTAGGAACTAGGGACCCCGACAATGAGCAGTTCTTC
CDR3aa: CASSVGTRDPDNEQFF

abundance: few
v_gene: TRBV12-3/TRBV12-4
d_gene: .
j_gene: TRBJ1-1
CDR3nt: TGTGCCAGCAGGCTAGAGGACACTGAAGCTTTCTTT
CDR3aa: CASRLEDTEAFF